This T cell receptor (beta chain) appears in the sequencing data of a study of T cell responses to AZD1222 COVID-19 vaccine. For the study at large: The analysis combined second doses at about 4 or about 12 weeks.

Overall study findings and caveats: The reported proportion of spike-specific TCRs targeting unmutated variant regions was nearly half.

Produced via immunoSEQ multiplex PCR; TCRdb's table is partial and in-frame only. The sample shows about 110,000 clones, roughly 87% of them seen only once. J lost 13 bases, V lost 8 bases, and 17 bases had no gene match. Per germline, CDR1 MDHEN and CDR2 SYDVKM. CDR3 size: 14 residues. Of note for this clone: Its target is not known.

The chain is built from TRBV28 and TRBJ2-1; 7 nucleotides agree with TRBD1. The clonotype was recovered from an adult in good health. Sequenced material: peripheral blood, taken on day 0 of AZD1222 vaccination. CDR3 amino acids: CASSPARTGAGQFF. The DNA for the CDR3 is TGTGCCAGCTCCCCGGCCCGAACAGGGGCGGGCCAGTTCTTC.